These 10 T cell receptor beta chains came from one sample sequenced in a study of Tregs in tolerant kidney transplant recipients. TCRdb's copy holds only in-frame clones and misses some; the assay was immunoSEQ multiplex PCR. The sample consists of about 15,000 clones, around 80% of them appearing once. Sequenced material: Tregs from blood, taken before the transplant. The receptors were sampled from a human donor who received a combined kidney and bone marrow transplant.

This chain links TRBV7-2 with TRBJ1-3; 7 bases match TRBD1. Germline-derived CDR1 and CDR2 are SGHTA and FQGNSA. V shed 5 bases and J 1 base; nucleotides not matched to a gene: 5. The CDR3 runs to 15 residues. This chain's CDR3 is CASSPGGLSGNTIYF. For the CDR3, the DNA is TGTGCCAGCAGCCCAGGGGGACTTTCTGGAAACACCATATATTTT.

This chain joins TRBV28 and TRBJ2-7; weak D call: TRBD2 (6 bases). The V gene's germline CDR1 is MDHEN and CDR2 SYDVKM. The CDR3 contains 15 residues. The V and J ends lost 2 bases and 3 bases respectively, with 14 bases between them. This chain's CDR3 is CASSLNYRGGYEQYF. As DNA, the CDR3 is TGTGCCAGCAGTTTAAATTATCGGGGAGGCTACGAGCAGTACTTC.

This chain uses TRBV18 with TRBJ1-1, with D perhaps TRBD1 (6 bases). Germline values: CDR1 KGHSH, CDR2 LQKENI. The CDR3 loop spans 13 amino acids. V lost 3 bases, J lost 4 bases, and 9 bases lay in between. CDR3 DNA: TGTGCCAGCTCACCGGACAGTGTCACTGAAGCTTTCTTT. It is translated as CASSPDSVTEAFF. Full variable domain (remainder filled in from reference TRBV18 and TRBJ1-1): NAGVMQNPRHLVRRRGQEARLRCSPMKGHSHVYWYRQLPEEGLKFMVYLQKENIIDESGMPKERFSAEFPKEGPSILRIQQVVRGDSAAYFCASSPDSVTEAFFGQGTRLTVV.

The CDR3, as DNA: TGTGCCAGCAGCCCATTTCCAACACAGGGGGCGCGAACTGAAGCTTTCTTT. Translating it yields CASSPFPTQGARTEAFF. The V and J genes are TRBV5-6 and TRBJ1-1; the match to TRBD1 covers 9 bases. This CDR3 region has 17 residues. CDR1 and CDR2 (germline): SGHDT, YYEEEE. The V gene end was trimmed by 4 bases and the J gene end by 5 bases; junction bases not matched to a gene: 15.

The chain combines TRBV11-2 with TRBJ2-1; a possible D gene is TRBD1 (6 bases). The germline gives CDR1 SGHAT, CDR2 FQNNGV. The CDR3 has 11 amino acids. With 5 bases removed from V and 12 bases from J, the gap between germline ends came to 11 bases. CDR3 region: CASSLGQRQFF. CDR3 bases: TGTGCCAGCAGCCTAGGACAGCGGCAGTTCTTC.

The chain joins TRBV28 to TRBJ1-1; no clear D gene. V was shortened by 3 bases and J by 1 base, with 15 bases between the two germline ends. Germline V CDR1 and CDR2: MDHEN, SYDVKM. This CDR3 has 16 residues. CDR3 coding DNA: TGTGCCAGCAGTTTTCTTGACACCAAAGCGAACACTGAAGCTTTCTTT. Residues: CASSFLDTKANTEAFF.

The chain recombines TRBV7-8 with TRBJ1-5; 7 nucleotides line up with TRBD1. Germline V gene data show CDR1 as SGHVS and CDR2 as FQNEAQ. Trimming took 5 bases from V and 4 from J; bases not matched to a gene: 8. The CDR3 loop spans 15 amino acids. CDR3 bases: TGTGCCAGCAGCCCCTGGACAGGCAAAAATCAGCCCCAGCATTTT. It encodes CASSPWTGKNQPQHF.

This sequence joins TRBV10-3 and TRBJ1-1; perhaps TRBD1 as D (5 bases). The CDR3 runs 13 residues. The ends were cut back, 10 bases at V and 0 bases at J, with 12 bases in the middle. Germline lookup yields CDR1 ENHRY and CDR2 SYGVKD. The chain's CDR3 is CATSSQVNTEAFF. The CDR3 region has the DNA TGTGCCACTTCGTCACAGGTGAACACTGAAGCTTTCTTT.

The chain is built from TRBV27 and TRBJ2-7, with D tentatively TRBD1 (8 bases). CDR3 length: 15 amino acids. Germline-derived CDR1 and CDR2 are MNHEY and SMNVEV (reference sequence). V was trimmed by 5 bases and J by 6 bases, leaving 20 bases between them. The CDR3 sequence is CASSPRPQGGPEQYF. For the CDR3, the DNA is TGTGCCAGCAGTCCCCGACCACAGGGGGGGCCCGAGCAGTACTTC.

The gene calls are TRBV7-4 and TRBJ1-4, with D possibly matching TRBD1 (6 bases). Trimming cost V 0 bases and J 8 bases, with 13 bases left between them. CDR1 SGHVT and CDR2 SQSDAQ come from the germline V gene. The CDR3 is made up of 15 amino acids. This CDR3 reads CASSLALGRGEKLFF. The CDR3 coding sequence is TGTGCCAGCAGCTTAGCTTTAGGCAGGGGAGAAAAACTGTTTTTT.